What follows are 4 T cell receptor beta chains derived from one specimen sequenced in a study of blood T cell repertoires in COVID-19. TCRdb's table, derived via immunoSEQ multiplex PCR, lists solely in-frame clones and lacks some. The profile shows 200,000 to 250,000 clones, 85% to 90% of them singletons. The sample comprised peripheral blood. The receptor set was obtained from a man aged 55 to 69 with acute or convalescent COVID-19.

The CDR3 DNA sequence: TGTGCCACCAGCCCGAGGAGGGACGGTAGCAATCAGCCCCAGCATTTT. It codes for CATSPRRDGSNQPQHF. V and J are TRBV15 and TRBJ1-5; tentatively, D is TRBD1 (5 bases). The V end lost 5 bases, the J end lost 0 bases, and 14 bases lay between the germline ends. Germline-derived CDR1 and CDR2 are LNHNV and YYDKDF (reference sequence). This CDR3 comprises 16 residues.

This sequence joins TRBV5-1 and TRBJ1-1, with 7 bases identical to TRBD1. V lost 5 bases to trimming and J lost 7 bases; unmatched junction nucleotides: 11. The CDR3 is 14 residues long. Germline CDR1 SGHRS, CDR2 YFSETQ. CDR3 DNA: TGCGCCAGCAGTCGGACGGGACAGCCCTATGAAGCTTTCTTT. Translation gives CASSRTGQPYEAFF. The full variable domain, completed using reference TRBV5-1 and TRBJ1-1, is KAGVTQTPRYLIKTRGQQVTLSCSPISGHRSVSWYQQTPGQGLQFLFEYFSETQRNKGNFPGRFSGRQFSNSRSEMNVSTLELGDSALYLCASSRTGQPYEAFFGQGTRLTVV.

In DNA form, the CDR3 reads TGTGCCAGTAGTGGACCCCCGGGACTAGGGGAGCTGTTTTTT. It yields the protein CASSGPPGLGELFF. The chain uses TRBV19 and TRBJ2-2, with TRBD2 identical over 7 bases. CDR3 length: 14 amino acids. Germline loops: CDR1 LNHDA, CDR2 SQIVND (reference sequence). Trimming at V came to 5 bases and at J to 8 bases, leaving 8 bases not matched to a gene.

The chain combines TRBV19 with TRBJ2-7; 13 bases line up with TRBD2. Looked up from germline, CDR1 is LNHDA and CDR2 is SQIVND (reference sequence). J gave up 2 bases and V 5 bases, and 12 bases lay outside the gene matches. The CDR3 runs to 18 residues. CDR3 nucleotide sequence: TGTGCCAGTAGTCCAATCGGACTAGCGGGGGCTACGACCTACGAGCAGTACTTC. It specifies CASSPIGLAGATTYEQYF. Using reference TRBV19 and TRBJ2-7 for the parts outside the CDR3, the full variable domain is DGGITQSPKYLFRKEGQNVTLSCEQNLNHDAMYWYRQDPGQGLRLIYYSQIVNDFQKGDIAEGYSVSREKKESFPLTVTSAQKNPTAFYLCASSPIGLAGATTYEQYFGPGTRLTVT.